The sequence of this T cell receptor (beta chain) was determined in a study of cytotoxic CD8 clonotypes in ibrutinib-treated CLL. Profiling relied on immunoSEQ multiplex PCR, and the TCRdb table lists in-frame clones only, not all of them. The data show tens of thousands of clones, 57% seen once. Germline V gene data show CDR1 as SGHRS and CDR2 as YFSETQ. The length of the CDR3 is 13 residues. The germline V and J ends were trimmed by 4 bases and 2 bases, with 8 bases remaining between them. A few counts support this clone. No antigen is known for it. Findings and caveats of the study: At baseline, clonality was higher than in age-matched healthy donors and correlated with CD8+ counts.

This material consisted of PBMCs, taken after 12 months of ibrutinib treatment. V and J are TRBV5-1 and TRBJ2-3, with no clear D. This receptor was obtained from a human donor with chronic lymphocytic leukemia. DNA of the CDR3: TGCGCCAGCAGCGCCCGGGCCACAGATACGCAGTATTTT. Encoded protein: CASSARATDTQYF.